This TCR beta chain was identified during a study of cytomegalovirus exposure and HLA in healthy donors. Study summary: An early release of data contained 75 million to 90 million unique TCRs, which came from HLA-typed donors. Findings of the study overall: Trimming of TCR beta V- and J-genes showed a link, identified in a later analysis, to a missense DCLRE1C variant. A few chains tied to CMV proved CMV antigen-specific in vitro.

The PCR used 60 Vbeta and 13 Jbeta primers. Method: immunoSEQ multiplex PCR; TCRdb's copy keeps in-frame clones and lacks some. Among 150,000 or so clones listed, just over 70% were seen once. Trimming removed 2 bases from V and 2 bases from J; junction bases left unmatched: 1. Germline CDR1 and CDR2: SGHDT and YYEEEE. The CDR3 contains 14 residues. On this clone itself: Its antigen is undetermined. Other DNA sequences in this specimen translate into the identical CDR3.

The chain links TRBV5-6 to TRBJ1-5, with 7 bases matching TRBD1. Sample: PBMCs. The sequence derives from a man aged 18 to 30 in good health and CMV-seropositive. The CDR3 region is CASSFTGGNQPQHF. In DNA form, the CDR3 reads TGTGCCAGCAGCTTCACAGGGGGCAATCAGCCCCAGCATTTT.